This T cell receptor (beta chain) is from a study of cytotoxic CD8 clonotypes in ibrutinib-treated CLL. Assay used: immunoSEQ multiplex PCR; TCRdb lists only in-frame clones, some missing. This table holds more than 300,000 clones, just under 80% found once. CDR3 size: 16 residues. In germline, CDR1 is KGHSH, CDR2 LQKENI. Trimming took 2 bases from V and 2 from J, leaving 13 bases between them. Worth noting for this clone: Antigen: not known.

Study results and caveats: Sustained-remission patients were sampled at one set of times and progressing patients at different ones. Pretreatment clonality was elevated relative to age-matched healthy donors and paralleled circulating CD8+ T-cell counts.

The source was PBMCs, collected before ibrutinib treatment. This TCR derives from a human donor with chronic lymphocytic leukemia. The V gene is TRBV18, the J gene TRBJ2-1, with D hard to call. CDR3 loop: CASSPLAGVTYNEQFF. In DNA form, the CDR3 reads TGTGCCAGCTCACCATTGGCAGGAGTAACCTACAATGAGCAGTTCTTC.